This T cell receptor (beta chain) is from a study of T cells in localized non-small cell lung cancer. Germline V gene sequence: CDR1 LNHDA, CDR2 SQIVND (reference sequence). Trimming stripped 7 bases from V and 1 base from J, with 14 bases between. This CDR3 spans 15 amino acids. The method was immunoSEQ multiplex PCR; TCRdb's version includes in-frame clones alone and lacks a portion of them. The data contain tens of thousands of clones, around 86% of them seen just once; the ten biggest clones take up less than 20%. This chain uses TRBV19 with TRBJ1-3; unclear D gene. The sequencing here drew on PBMCs, taken before any cancer treatment. The clonotype comes from a female donor with stage II lung adenocarcinoma. As DNA, the CDR3 is TGTGCCAGTAAAGCCCGCTCTATATCTGGAAACACCATATATTTT. Translating it yields CASKARSISGNTIYF.